These T cell receptor beta chains were read from a single sample in a study of blood T cell repertoires in COVID-19. TCRdb's copy holds only in-frame clones and misses some; the assay was immunoSEQ multiplex PCR. The data contain roughly 300,000 clones, more than 70% of them seen just once; the ten biggest clones take up approximately 1.3%. Sequenced input: peripheral blood. Source of these receptors: a woman between 50 and 59 years old with acute or convalescent COVID-19. Each CDR3 is given with its conserved first and last residue. D genes are given only for firm matches. Size is omitted from some rows. Given values are once, few, many or a class for expanded clones.

>TRBJ2-2|17|NA|TRBV14|NA
CASSRRRGGGSTGELFF
TGTGCCAGCAGCCGTCGACGCGGGGGCGGCTCCACCGGGGAGCTGTTTTTT
>TRBJ1-1|13|NA|TRBV18|NA
CASSQDRNTEAFF
TGTGCCAGCTCCCAGGACAGGAACACTGAAGCTTTCTTT
>TRBJ1-3|16|NA|TRBV6-1|few
CASSAGLASSGNTIYF
TGTGCCAGCAGTGCCGGACTGGCGAGCTCTGGAAACACCATATATTTT
>TRBJ2-3|15|TRBD2|TRBV5-1|once
CASSSSSGETDTQYF
TGCGCCAGCAGCTCGTCTAGCGGGGAGACAGATACGCAGTATTTT
>TRBJ1-3|14|NA|TRBV3-1/TRBV3-2|few
CASSRDTFGNTIYF
TGTGCCAGCAGTCGCGACACCTTTGGGAACACCATATATTTT
>TRBJ1-6|13|NA|TRBV28|NA
CASRMDTYSPLHF
TGTGCCAGCAGGATGGACACTTATTCACCCCTCCACTTT
>TRBJ1-1|12|NA|TRBV29-1|NA
CSAEGGNTEAFF
TGCAGCGCCGAGGGAGGAAACACTGAAGCTTTCTTT
>TRBJ2-3|14|TRBD2|TRBV7-9|once
CASSLGGSGYTQYF
TGTGCCAGCAGCTTAGGCGGGAGCGGGTATACGCAGTATTTT
>TRBJ1-4|12|NA|TRBV20-1|NA
CSASDNGEKLFF
TGCAGTGCTAGTGACAATGGCGAAAAACTGTTTTTT
>TRBJ2-2|14|NA|TRBV5-1|NA
CASSLGGGARQLFF
TGCGCCAGCAGCTTGGGAGGGGGTGCGCGACAGCTGTTTTTT
>TRBJ2-7|15|NA|TRBV7-2|few
CASSLAPGQTYEQYF
TGTGCCAGCAGCTTAGCCCCAGGACAGACCTACGAGCAGTACTTC
>TRBJ1-4|13|NA|TRBV11-1|few
CASSPEGLEKLFF
TGTGCCAGCAGCCCGGAGGGGCTTGAAAAACTGTTTTTT
>TRBJ2-5|16|TRBD2|TRBV2|NA
CASSPGGAGPGETQYF
TGTGCCAGCAGCCCGGGTGGAGCGGGGCCGGGGGAGACCCAGTACTTC
>TRBJ2-5|16|TRBD2|TRBV10-3|NA
CAIRTGLAGGRETQYF
TGTGCCATCAGGACCGGACTAGCGGGGGGCCGGGAGACCCAGTACTTC
>TRBJ1-1|13|NA|TRBV2|NA
CASSEASVQEAFF
TGTGCCAGCAGTGAAGCGTCTGTACAAGAAGCTTTCTTT
>TRBJ2-3|13|NA|TRBV18|NA
CASSQGYGDTQYF
TGTGCCAGCTCCCAGGGGTATGGAGATACGCAGTATTTT
>TRBJ1-3|15|NA|TRBV5-8|NA
CASSSLQGSGNTIYF
TGTGCCAGCAGTTCCCTCCAGGGATCTGGAAACACCATATATTTT
>TRBJ2-1|15|TRBD2|TRBV2|NA
CAGGKRGVPYNEQFF
TGTGCCGGCGGAAAGCGGGGGGTTCCCTACAATGAGCAGTTCTTC
>TRBJ2-5|12|NA|TRBV3-1/TRBV3-2|once
CASIGLEETQYF
TGTGCCAGCATAGGACTTGAAGAGACCCAGTACTTC
>TRBJ1-5|15|TRBD1|TRBV4-1|NA
CASTQGGGGNQPQHF
TGCGCCAGCACCCAAGGGGGCGGGGGCAATCAGCCCCAGCATTTT
>TRBJ2-7|14|TRBD2|TRBV11-2|NA
CASSLSAGEVEQYF
TGTGCCAGCAGCTTATCAGCGGGAGAGGTCGAGCAGTACTTC
>TRBJ2-7|15|TRBD1|TRBV5-1|NA
CASSSPGQGLYEQYF
TGCGCCAGCAGCTCCCCCGGACAGGGACTGTACGAGCAGTACTTC
>TRBJ1-2|13|TRBD1|TRBV7-9|NA
CASSSGQGGGYTF
TGTGCCAGCAGCTCCGGACAGGGCGGTGGCTACACCTTC
>TRBJ1-1|16|TRBD1|TRBV9|NA
CASSSGGTGVRTEAFF
TGTGCCAGCAGCTCAGGGGGGACAGGGGTGAGAACTGAAGCTTTCTTT
>TRBJ2-3|12|NA|TRBV5-4|NA
CASSPTQDTQYF
TGTGCCAGCAGCCCAACCCAGGATACGCAGTATTTT